This is a list of T cell receptor beta chains from one sample in a study of immune cell composition in non-small cell lung cancer. Only in-frame clones appear in the TCRdb table, and some are missing; sequencing was by immunoSEQ multiplex PCR. The data show about 3,700 clones, with roughly two thirds seen just once and about 7.8% held by the top ten. Sequencing used lung tumor tissue. These receptor sequences come from a human donor with non-small cell lung cancer. Both conserved end residues are part of each CDR3. The D gene is left open where the match is weak. Clone size is shown for a subset of rows, as once, few, many or a class of expanded clone.

J: TRBJ1-2; D: NA; V: TRBV5-1; size: NA; CDR3: CASSWGEALWGGYTF; DNA: TGCGCCAGCAGCTGGGGGGAAGCTCTGTGGGGAGGCTACACCTTC
J: TRBJ1-5; D: TRBD1; V: TRBV18; size: NA; CDR3: CANSPQGSNQPQHF; DNA: TGTGCCAACTCACCACAGGGGAGCAATCAGCCCCAGCATTTT
J: TRBJ2-1; D: TRBD1; V: TRBV29-1; size: NA; CDR3: CSGRGQGSYNEQFF; DNA: TGCAGCGGTAGGGGACAGGGGAGCTACAATGAGCAGTTCTTC
J: TRBJ2-2; D: NA; V: TRBV28; size: large; CDR3: CASHAVTGELFF; DNA: TGTGCCAGTCATGCGGTAACCGGGGAGCTGTTTTTT
J: TRBJ1-1; D: NA; V: TRBV10-2; size: NA; CDR3: CASSERPLTEAFF; DNA: TGCGCCAGCAGTGAGCGTCCCCTCACTGAAGCTTTCTTT
J: TRBJ2-7; D: NA; V: TRBV28; size: few; CDR3: CASSPDSPYEQYF; DNA: TGTGCCAGCAGCCCAGACAGCCCCTACGAGCAGTACTTC
J: TRBJ1-1; D: NA; V: TRBV6-5; size: NA; CDR3: CASLGWVYHRVEAFF; DNA: TGTGCCTCCCTCGGATGGGTTTACCACCGGGTGGAAGCTTTCTTT
J: TRBJ1-2; D: NA; V: TRBV4-3; size: NA; CDR3: CASSQTEGNYGYTF; DNA: TGCGCCAGCAGCCAAACGGAGGGTAACTATGGCTACACCTTC
J: TRBJ2-3; D: TRBD2; V: TRBV9; size: NA; CDR3: CASSVAAGGPDTQYF; DNA: TGTGCCAGCAGCGTAGCCGCGGGGGGGCCAGATACGCAGTATTTT
J: TRBJ2-1; D: TRBD1; V: TRBV5-1; size: NA; CDR3: CASSLNPGQGNEQFF; DNA: TGCGCCAGCAGCTTAAATCCGGGACAGGGCAATGAGCAGTTCTTC
J: TRBJ2-1; D: TRBD2; V: TRBV11-3; size: once; CDR3: CASSKTSGRYEQFF; DNA: TGTGCCAGCAGCAAGACTAGCGGGAGATATGAGCAGTTCTTC
J: TRBJ2-3; D: NA; V: TRBV18; size: large; CDR3: CASSLAAGTDTQYF; DNA: TGTGCCAGCTCACTAGCGGCAGGCACAGATACGCAGTATTTT
J: TRBJ2-1; D: TRBD2; V: TRBV5-1; size: NA; CDR3: CASSSADGRTYNEQFF; DNA: TGCGCCAGCAGCTCCGCGGACGGGAGGACCTACAATGAGCAGTTCTTC
J: TRBJ2-3; D: TRBD2; V: TRBV19; size: NA; CDR3: CASSQDSRRGGAQYF; DNA: TGTGCCAGTAGCCAGGACTCACGCCGGGGGGGCGCGCAGTATTTT
J: TRBJ2-3; D: NA; V: TRBV5-8; size: few; CDR3: CASSLGSDTDTQYF; DNA: TGTGCCAGCAGCTTAGGCAGCGACACAGATACGCAGTATTTT
J: TRBJ2-7; D: NA; V: TRBV18; size: NA; CDR3: CASSPQGGTSYEQYF; DNA: TGTGCCAGCTCACCTCAAGGAGGCACCTCCTACGAGCAGTACTTC
J: TRBJ2-7; D: TRBD1; V: TRBV4-3; size: few; CDR3: CASSQVGQGRREQYF; DNA: TGCGCCAGCAGCCAAGTAGGACAGGGGAGGCGAGAGCAGTACTTC
J: TRBJ2-7; D: TRBD1; V: TRBV6-1; size: NA; CDR3: CASSPGTGGPQEQYF; DNA: TGTGCCAGCAGTCCCGGGACAGGGGGACCGCAAGAGCAGTACTTC
J: TRBJ1-5; D: NA; V: TRBV11-2; size: NA; CDR3: CASSFGQTNQPQHF; DNA: TGTGCCAGCAGCTTTGGACAGACAAATCAGCCCCAGCATTTT
J: TRBJ2-7; D: NA; V: TRBV7-9; size: medium-sized; CDR3: CASSDPYEAEQYF; DNA: TGTGCCAGCAGCGACCCTTATGAGGCCGAGCAGTACTTC
J: TRBJ2-7; D: TRBD1; V: TRBV7-9; size: NA; CDR3: CASSLTGGKNEQYF; DNA: TGTGCCAGCAGCCTGACAGGGGGCAAGAACGAGCAGTACTTC
J: TRBJ2-7; D: TRBD1; V: TRBV4-1; size: once; CDR3: CASSQETGGRSEQYF; DNA: TGCGCCAGCAGCCAAGAAACAGGGGGGCGTAGCGAGCAGTACTTC
J: TRBJ2-1; D: NA; V: TRBV7-2; size: NA; CDR3: CASSPLALSSYNEQFF; DNA: TGTGCCAGCAGCCCCCTAGCGTTGAGCTCCTACAATGAGCAGTTCTTC
J: TRBJ1-5; D: TRBD1; V: TRBV7-2; size: NA; CDR3: CASSLRTGRNQPQHF; DNA: TGTGCCAGCAGCTTAAGGACAGGTCGCAATCAGCCCCAGCATTTT
J: TRBJ2-1; D: NA; V: TRBV13; size: NA; CDR3: CASSLVGQGGYNEQFF; DNA: TGTGCCAGCAGCTTGGTGGGTCAAGGGGGCTACAATGAGCAGTTCTTC
J: TRBJ2-1; D: TRBD1; V: TRBV5-6; size: NA; CDR3: CASSWSYGTGGSYNEQFF; DNA: TGTGCCAGCAGCTGGAGTTACGGGACAGGGGGCTCCTACAATGAGCAGTTCTTC
J: TRBJ1-5; D: NA; V: TRBV4-3; size: NA; CDR3: CASSQSGQGNQPQHF; DNA: TGCGCCAGCAGCCAGTCGGGACAAGGCAATCAGCCCCAGCATTTT
J: TRBJ2-3; D: TRBD2; V: TRBV5-5; size: NA; CDR3: CASSLPSGGLLNTQYF; DNA: TGTGCCAGCAGCTTGCCCAGCGGGGGGCTACTTAATACGCAGTATTTT
J: TRBJ2-1; D: TRBD1; V: TRBV5-1; size: few; CDR3: CASSLALDRDQFF; DNA: TGCGCCAGCAGCTTGGCCTTAGACAGGGATCAGTTCTTC
J: TRBJ2-5; D: TRBD1; V: TRBV7-2; size: NA; CDR3: CASSFGQGGQETQYF; DNA: TGTGCCAGCAGCTTTGGACAGGGGGGTCAAGAGACCCAGTACTTC
J: TRBJ1-4; D: NA; V: TRBV2; size: NA; CDR3: CASRVGNEKLFF; DNA: TGTGCCAGCAGGGTCGGTAATGAAAAACTGTTTTTT
J: TRBJ2-7; D: NA; V: TRBV18; size: NA; CDR3: CASSPRSPREQYF; DNA: TGTGCCAGCTCACCGAGGTCCCCTAGGGAGCAGTACTTC
J: TRBJ2-5; D: NA; V: TRBV28; size: NA; CDR3: CASSFFPRGQETQYF; DNA: TGTGCCAGCAGTTTTTTCCCCCGGGGTCAAGAGACCCAGTACTTC
J: TRBJ2-7; D: TRBD2; V: TRBV6-5; size: NA; CDR3: CASSVEAGGIYEQYF; DNA: TGTGCCAGCAGCGTAGAGGCGGGGGGTATCTACGAGCAGTACTTC
J: TRBJ2-1; D: NA; V: TRBV6-4; size: NA; CDR3: CASSPTGSSYNEQFF; DNA: TGTGCCAGCAGTCCGACGGGTAGCTCCTACAATGAGCAGTTCTTC
J: TRBJ2-2; D: NA; V: TRBV18; size: NA; CDR3: CASSPPGLTLSSGELFF; DNA: TGTGCCAGCTCACCGCCGGGACTTACACTTTCGTCCGGGGAGCTGTTTTTT
J: TRBJ2-2; D: NA; V: TRBV4-1; size: NA; CDR3: CASSQDLRGTGELFF; DNA: TGCGCCAGCAGCCAAGATTTAAGGGGGACGGGGGAGCTGTTTTTT
J: TRBJ2-5; D: TRBD2; V: TRBV27; size: NA; CDR3: CASSLKAGVWTQYF; DNA: TGTGCCAGCAGTTTAAAGGCGGGAGTATGGACCCAGTACTTC
J: TRBJ1-2; D: NA; V: TRBV19; size: NA; CDR3: CASSRGRGAEHGYTF; DNA: TGTGCCAGTAGTAGGGGGAGGGGCGCTGAACATGGCTACACCTTC
J: TRBJ1-5; D: NA; V: TRBV28; size: NA; CDR3: CASSLGMAVISNQPQHF; DNA: TGTGCCAGCAGTTTAGGTATGGCAGTGATTAGCAATCAGCCCCAGCATTTT
J: TRBJ2-7; D: TRBD1; V: TRBV5-1; size: NA; CDR3: CASSLGTGYGAYEQYF; DNA: TGCGCCAGCAGCTTGGGGACAGGGTATGGAGCCTACGAGCAGTACTTC
J: TRBJ2-1; D: NA; V: TRBV6-5; size: NA; CDR3: CASSLQGSYNEQFF; DNA: TGTGCCAGCAGTCTTCAGGGATCCTACAATGAGCAGTTCTTC
J: TRBJ2-3; D: TRBD1; V: TRBV7-9; size: NA; CDR3: CASSLALDRGRTDTQYF; DNA: TGTGCCAGCAGCTTAGCGCTGGACAGGGGGAGGACAGATACGCAGTATTTT
J: TRBJ2-7; D: TRBD1; V: TRBV6-5; size: NA; CDR3: CASSYSTGTGIEQYF; DNA: TGTGCCAGCAGTTACTCGACCGGGACAGGGATCGAGCAGTACTTC
J: TRBJ2-5; D: TRBD2; V: TRBV9; size: NA; CDR3: CASSPVGSGGSQETQYF; DNA: TGTGCCAGCAGCCCGGTGGGTAGCGGGGGGTCCCAAGAGACCCAGTACTTC
J: TRBJ1-2; D: TRBD1; V: TRBV10-3; size: NA; CDR3: CAIRDRDNYGYTF; DNA: TGTGCCATCCGGGACAGGGACAACTATGGCTACACCTTC
J: TRBJ2-1; D: TRBD2; V: TRBV9; size: NA; CDR3: CASSVEAGGYNEQFF; DNA: TGTGCCAGCAGCGTAGAAGCGGGGGGATACAATGAGCAGTTCTTC
J: TRBJ1-2; D: TRBD1; V: TRBV28; size: NA; CDR3: CASSFHRGLYGYTF; DNA: TGTGCCAGCAGTTTTCACAGGGGGCTCTATGGCTACACCTTC